What follows is one TCR beta chain and its context. Per the authors' pipeline: Amplified reference gene primers provided the basis for estimating nucleated cell counts. The method was immunoSEQ multiplex PCR; TCRdb's version includes in-frame clones alone and lacks a portion of them. V and J calls and clone size are given by that table; D and trimming were obtained from the DNA. The repertoire holds more than 85,000 clones, about 90% seen once, with roughly 4.5% in the top ten. The sample comes from a study of blood T cell repertoires in COVID-19. Study context: The samples span acute and convalescent COVID-19 from the United States, Italy and Spain. Nucleic acid was either cDNA or gDNA, and it came from T cells, B-cell-depleted T cells, or PBMCs.

V lost 4 bases and J 2 bases, leaving 12 bases between the germline ends. The CDR3 length is 14 residues. The germline V gene encodes CDR1 GTSNPN and CDR2 SVGIG (reference sequence). This sequence joins TRBV30 and TRBJ1-3; perhaps TRBD1 as D (5 bases). The TCR comes from a man younger than 35 with acute or convalescent COVID-19. The material sequenced was peripheral blood. This CDR3 reads CAWTPGAAGNTIYF. CDR3 nucleotide sequence: TGTGCCTGGACCCCTGGGGCAGCTGGAAACACCATATATTTT.